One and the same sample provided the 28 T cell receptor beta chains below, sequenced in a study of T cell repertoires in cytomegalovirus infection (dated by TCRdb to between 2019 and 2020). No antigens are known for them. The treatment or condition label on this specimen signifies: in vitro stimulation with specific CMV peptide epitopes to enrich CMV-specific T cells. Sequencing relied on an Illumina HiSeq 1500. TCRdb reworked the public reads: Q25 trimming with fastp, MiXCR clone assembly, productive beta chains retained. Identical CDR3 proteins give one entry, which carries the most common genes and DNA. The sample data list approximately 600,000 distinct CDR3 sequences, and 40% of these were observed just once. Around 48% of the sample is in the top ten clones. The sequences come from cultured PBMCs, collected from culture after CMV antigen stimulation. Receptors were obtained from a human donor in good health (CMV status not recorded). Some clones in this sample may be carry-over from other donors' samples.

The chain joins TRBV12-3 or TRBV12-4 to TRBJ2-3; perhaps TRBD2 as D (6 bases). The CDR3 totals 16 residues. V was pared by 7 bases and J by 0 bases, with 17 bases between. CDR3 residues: CASTIWGETSTDTQYF. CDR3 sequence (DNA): TGTGCCAGCACGATCTGGGGGGAGACTAGCACAGATACGCAGTATTTT.

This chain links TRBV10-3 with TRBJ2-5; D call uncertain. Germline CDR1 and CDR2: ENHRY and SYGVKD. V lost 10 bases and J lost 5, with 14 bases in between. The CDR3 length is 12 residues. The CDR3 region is CATSSQPETQYF. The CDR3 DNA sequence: TGTGCCACCTCCTCGCAGCCGGAGACCCAGTACTTC.

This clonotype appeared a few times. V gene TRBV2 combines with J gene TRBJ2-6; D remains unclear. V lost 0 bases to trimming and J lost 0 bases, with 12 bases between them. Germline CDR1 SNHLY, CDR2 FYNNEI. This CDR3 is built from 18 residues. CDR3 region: CASSEAPAFSSGANVLTF. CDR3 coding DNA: TGTGCCAGCAGTGAAGCGCCAGCGTTCAGCTCTGGGGCCAACGTCCTGACTTTC.

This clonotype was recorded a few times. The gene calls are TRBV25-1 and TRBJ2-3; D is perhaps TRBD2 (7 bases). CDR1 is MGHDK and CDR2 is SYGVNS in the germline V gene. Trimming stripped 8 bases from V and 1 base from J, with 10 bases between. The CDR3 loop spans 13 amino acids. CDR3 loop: CASRGAGTDTQYF. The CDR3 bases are TGTGCCAGCCGGGGGGCGGGCACAGATACGCAGTATTTT. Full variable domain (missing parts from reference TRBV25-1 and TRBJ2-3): EADIYQTPRYLVIGTGKKITLECSQTMGHDKMYWYQQDPGMELHLIHYSYGVNSTEKGDLSSESTVSRIRTEHFPLTLESARPSHTSQYLCASRGAGTDTQYFGPGTRLTVL.

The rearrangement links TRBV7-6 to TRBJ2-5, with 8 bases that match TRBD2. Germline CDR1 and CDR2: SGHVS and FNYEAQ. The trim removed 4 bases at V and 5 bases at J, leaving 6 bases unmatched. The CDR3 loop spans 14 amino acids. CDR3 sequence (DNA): TGTGCCAGCAGCTCAACTTCTAGCGGGGAGACCCAGTACTTC. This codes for CASSSTSSGETQYF.

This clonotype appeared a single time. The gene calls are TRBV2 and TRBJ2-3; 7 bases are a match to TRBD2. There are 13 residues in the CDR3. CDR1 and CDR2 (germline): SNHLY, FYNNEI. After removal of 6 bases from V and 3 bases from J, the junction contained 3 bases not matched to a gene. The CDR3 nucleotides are TGTGCCAGCAGACGGGAGGCGACAGATACGCAGTATTTT. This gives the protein CASRREATDTQYF.

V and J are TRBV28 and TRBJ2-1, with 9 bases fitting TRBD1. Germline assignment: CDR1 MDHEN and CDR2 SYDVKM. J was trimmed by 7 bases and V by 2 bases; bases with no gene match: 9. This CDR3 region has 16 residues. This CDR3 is CASSLNWDREGNEQFF. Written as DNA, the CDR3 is TGTGCCAGCAGTTTAAATTGGGACAGGGAGGGAAATGAGCAGTTCTTC.

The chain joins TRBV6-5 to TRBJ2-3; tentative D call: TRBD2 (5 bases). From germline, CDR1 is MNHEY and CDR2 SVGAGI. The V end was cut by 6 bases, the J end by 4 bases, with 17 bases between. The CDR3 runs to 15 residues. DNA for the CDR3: TGTGCCAGCAGCGCACGGGGTGACGCATCAGATACGCAGTATTTT. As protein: CASSARGDASDTQYF.

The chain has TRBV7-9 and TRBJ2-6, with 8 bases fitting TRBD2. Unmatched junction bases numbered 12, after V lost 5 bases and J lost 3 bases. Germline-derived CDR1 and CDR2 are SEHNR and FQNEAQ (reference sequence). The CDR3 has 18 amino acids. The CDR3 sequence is CASSPHSGSLLGANVLTF. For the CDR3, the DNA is TGTGCCAGCAGCCCCCACAGCGGGAGTTTGCTTGGGGCCAACGTCCTGACTTTC.

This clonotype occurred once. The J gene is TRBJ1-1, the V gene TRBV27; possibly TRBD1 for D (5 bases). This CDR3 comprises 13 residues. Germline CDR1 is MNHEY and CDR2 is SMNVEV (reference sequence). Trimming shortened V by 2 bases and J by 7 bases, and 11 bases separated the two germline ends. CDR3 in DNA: TGTGCCAGCAGTTTACTGAAGGGGAGTGAAGCTTTCTTT. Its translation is CASSLLKGSEAFF.

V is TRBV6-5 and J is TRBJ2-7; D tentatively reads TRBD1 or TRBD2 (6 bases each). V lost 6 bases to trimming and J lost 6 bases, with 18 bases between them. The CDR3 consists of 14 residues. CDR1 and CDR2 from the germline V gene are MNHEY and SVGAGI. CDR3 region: CASSAGYKGGEQYF. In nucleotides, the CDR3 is TGTGCCAGCAGCGCCGGCTATAAGGGGGGCGAGCAGTACTTC.

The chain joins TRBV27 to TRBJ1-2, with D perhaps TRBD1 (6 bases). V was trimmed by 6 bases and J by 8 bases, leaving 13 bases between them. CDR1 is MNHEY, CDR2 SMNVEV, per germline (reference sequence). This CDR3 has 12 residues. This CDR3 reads CASRKGGRGYTF. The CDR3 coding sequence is TGTGCCAGCAGAAAAGGGGGGCGAGGCTACACCTTC.

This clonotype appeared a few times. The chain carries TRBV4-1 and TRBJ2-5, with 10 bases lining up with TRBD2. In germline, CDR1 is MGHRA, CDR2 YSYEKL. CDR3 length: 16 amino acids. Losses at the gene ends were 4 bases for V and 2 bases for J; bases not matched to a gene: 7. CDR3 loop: CASSPGTSATQETQYF. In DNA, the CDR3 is TGCGCCAGCAGCCCCGGGACTAGCGCAACACAAGAGACCCAGTACTTC.

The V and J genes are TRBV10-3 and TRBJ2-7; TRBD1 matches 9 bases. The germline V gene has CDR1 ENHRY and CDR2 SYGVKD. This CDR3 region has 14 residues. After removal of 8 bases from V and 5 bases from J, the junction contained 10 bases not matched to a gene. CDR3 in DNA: TGTGCCATCCGCGGGTCTGACAGGGGGGACGAGCAGTACTTC. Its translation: CAIRGSDRGDEQYF.

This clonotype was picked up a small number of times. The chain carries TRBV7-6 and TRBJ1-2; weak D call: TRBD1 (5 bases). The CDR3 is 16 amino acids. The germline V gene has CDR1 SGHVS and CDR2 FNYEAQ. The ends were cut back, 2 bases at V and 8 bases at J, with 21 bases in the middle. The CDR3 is CASSLYGGRGGEGYTF. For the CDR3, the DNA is TGTGCCAGCAGCTTATACGGGGGACGGGGAGGTGAAGGCTACACCTTC.

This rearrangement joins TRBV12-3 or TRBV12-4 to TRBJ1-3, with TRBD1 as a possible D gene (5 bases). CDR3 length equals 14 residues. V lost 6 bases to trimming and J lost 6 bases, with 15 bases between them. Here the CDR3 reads CASRFEGKLNTIYF. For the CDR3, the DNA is TGTGCCAGCAGATTCGAGGGGAAACTAAACACCATATATTTT.

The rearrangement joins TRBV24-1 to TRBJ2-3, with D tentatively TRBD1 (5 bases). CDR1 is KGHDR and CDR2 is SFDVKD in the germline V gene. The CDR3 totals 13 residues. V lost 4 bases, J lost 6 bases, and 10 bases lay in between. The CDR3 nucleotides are TGTGCCACCAGTGACCCGACAGAGGATACGCAGTATTTT. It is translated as CATSDPTEDTQYF.

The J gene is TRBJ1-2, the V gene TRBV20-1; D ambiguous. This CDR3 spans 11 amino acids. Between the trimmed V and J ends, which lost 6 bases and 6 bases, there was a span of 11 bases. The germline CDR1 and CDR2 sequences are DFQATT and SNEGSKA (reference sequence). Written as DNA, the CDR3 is TGCAGTGCCGAGACGTGGAATGGCTACACCTTC. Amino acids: CSAETWNGYTF.

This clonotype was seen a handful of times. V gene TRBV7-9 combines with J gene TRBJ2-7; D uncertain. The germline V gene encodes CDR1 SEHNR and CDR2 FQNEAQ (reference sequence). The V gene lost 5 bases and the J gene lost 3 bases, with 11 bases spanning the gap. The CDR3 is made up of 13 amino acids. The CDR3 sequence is CASSDGSLYEQYF. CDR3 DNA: TGTGCCAGCAGCGACGGGTCCCTCTACGAGCAGTACTTC.

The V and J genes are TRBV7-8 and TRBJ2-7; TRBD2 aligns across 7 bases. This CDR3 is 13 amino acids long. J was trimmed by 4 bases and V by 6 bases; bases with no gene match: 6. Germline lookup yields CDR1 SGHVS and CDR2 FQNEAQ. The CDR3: CASSRTSEYEQYF. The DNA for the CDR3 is TGTGCCAGCAGTCGGACTAGTGAGTACGAGCAGTACTTC.

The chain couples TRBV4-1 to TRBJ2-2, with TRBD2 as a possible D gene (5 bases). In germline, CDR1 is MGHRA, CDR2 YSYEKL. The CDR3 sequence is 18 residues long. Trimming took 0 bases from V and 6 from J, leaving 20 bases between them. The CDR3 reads CASSQDHGTASLAGELFF. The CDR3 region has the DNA TGCGCCAGCAGCCAAGATCATGGTACGGCTAGCCTCGCCGGGGAGCTGTTTTTT.

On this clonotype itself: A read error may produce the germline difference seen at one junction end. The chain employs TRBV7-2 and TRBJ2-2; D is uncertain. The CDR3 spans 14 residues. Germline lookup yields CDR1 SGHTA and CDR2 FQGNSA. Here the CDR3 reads CASSLASKTGELFF. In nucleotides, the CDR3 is TGTGCCAGCAGCTTAGCTTCGAAGACCGGGGAGCTGTTTTTT.

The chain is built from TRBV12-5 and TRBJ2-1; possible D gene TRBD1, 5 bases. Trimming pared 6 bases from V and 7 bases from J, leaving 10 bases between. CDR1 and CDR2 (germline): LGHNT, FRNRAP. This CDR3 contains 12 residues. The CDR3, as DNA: TGTGCTAGTGGGATCCAGGGAAATGAGCAGTTCTTC. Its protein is CASGIQGNEQFF.

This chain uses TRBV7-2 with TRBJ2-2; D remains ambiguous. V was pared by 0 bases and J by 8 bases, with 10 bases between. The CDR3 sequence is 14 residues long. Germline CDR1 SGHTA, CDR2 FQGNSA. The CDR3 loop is CASSLAWAEGELFF. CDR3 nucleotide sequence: TGTGCCAGCAGCTTAGCGTGGGCGGAAGGGGAGCTGTTTTTT. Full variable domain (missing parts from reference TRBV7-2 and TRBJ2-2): GAGVSQSPSNKVTEKGKDVELRCDPISGHTALYWYRQSLGQGLEFLIYFQGNSAPDKSGLPSDRFSAERTGGSVSTLTIQRTQQEDSAVYLCASSLAWAEGELFFGEGSRLTVL.

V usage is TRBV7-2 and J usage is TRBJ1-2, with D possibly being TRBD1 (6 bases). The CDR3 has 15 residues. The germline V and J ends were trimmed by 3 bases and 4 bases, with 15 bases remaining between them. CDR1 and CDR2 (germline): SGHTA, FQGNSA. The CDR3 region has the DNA TGTGCCAGCAGCTTCTCAACAGGGTTGAGCTATGGCTACACCTTC. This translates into CASSFSTGLSYGYTF.

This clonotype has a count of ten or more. DNA of the CDR3: TGTGCCAGCAGCTTAGCGGAAGGTCAGCCCCAGCATTTT. This encodes CASSLAEGQPQHF. The chain couples TRBV7-2 to TRBJ1-5; D remains unclear. V shed 0 bases and J shed 6 bases, with 6 bases lying between them. Germline V gene sequence: CDR1 SGHTA, CDR2 FQGNSA. The CDR3 covers 13 residues.

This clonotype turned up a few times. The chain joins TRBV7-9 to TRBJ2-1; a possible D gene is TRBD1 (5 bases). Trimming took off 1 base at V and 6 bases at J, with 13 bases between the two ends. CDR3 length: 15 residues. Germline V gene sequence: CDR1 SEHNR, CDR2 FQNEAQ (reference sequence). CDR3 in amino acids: CASSLGESQGNEQFF. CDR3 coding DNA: TGTGCCAGCAGCTTAGGAGAGTCCCAGGGCAATGAGCAGTTCTTC.

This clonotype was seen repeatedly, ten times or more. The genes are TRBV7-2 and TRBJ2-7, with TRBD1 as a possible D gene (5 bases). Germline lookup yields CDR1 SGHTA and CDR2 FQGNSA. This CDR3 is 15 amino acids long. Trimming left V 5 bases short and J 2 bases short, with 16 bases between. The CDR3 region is CASSPSGRGTYEQYF. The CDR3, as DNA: TGTGCCAGCAGCCCGTCAGGAAGGGGAACCTACGAGCAGTACTTC.